Presented here are 21 T cell receptor beta chains from one specimen sequenced in a study of T cells in Graves' hyperthyroidism and ophthalmopathy. Amplification targeted TCR beta CDR3 regions from RNA transcripts. With the HTBI primer set, the TCR CDR3 went through a first round of RT-PCR. MiXCR, applied by TCRdb to the multiplex PCR reads, yields one record per CDR3 protein. Of roughly 300,000 distinct CDR3 sequences in the sample, about 21% were seen once. The specimen sequenced was blood. These receptors all come from a woman aged 45 to 65 with Graves' hyperthyroidism.

This clonotype was seen at least ten times. The chain combines TRBV20-1 with TRBJ2-7; TRBD1 matches at 10 bases. The V and J ends lost 5 bases and 3 bases, in that order; junction bases with no gene match: 10. The CDR3 contains 15 residues. Germline V CDR1 and CDR2: DFQATT, SNEGSKA (reference sequence). The CDR3 DNA is TGCAGTGCTCACCCCAAGACAGGGGGCCGCTACGAGCAGTACTTC. This gives the protein CSAHPKTGGRYEQYF.

This clonotype was counted between two and nine times. The V call is TRBV6-1, the J call TRBJ2-2; 10 bases are a match to TRBD1. Germline V CDR1 and CDR2: MNHNS, SASEGT. CDR3 length: 16 amino acids. Unmatched junction bases numbered 8, after V lost 5 bases and J lost 5 bases. Here the CDR3 reads CASSKVGQGKTGELFF. DNA for the CDR3: TGTGCCAGCAGTAAGGTGGGACAGGGGAAAACCGGGGAGCTGTTTTTT.

The table lists this clonotype with many counts. The rearrangement joins TRBV2 to TRBJ2-3, with 9 bases that match TRBD2. Germline V lookup: CDR1 SNHLY, CDR2 FYNNEI. V lost 6 bases, J lost 0 bases, and 7 bases stayed unmatched. CDR3 length: 16 amino acids. The CDR3 nucleotides read TGTGCCAGCAGGGCCTCGACTAGCGGTAGCACAGATACGCAGTATTTT. This encodes CASRASTSGSTDTQYF.

This sequence joins TRBV12-3 or TRBV12-4 and TRBJ2-6; TRBD1 matches at 9 bases. J gave up 6 bases and V 5 bases, and 5 bases lay outside the gene matches. There are 15 residues in the CDR3. The CDR3 DNA reads as TGTGCCAGCAGTCACAGGGGGCGGGAGGCCAACGTCCTGACTTTC. Its protein is CASSHRGREANVLTF.

Remarks on this clonotype: Given a much more abundant clone one base away, this may be a read error. The chain joins TRBV7-2 to TRBJ2-7; 9 bases agree with TRBD1. Germline V gives CDR1 SGHTA, CDR2 FQGNSA. V was pared by 6 bases and J by 2 bases, with 2 bases of the junction left unmatched. This CDR3 is 13 amino acids long. In DNA form, the CDR3 reads TGTGCCAGCAGTTGGGACAGGGCCTACGAGCAGTACTTC. It encodes CASSWDRAYEQYF.

This clonotype showed up many times. The chain has TRBV11-3 and TRBJ2-1, with no clear D. The ends were cut back, 5 bases at V and 9 bases at J, with 14 bases in the middle. This CDR3 spans 13 amino acids. CDR1 is SGHNT and CDR2 is YENEEA in the germline V gene. The CDR3 DNA sequence: TGTGCCAGCAGCCCAAATCCGGTGCGTGAGCAGTTCTTC. This codes for CASSPNPVREQFF.

This clonotype was counted a single time. This sequence joins TRBV28 and TRBJ2-7, with 11 positions matching TRBD1. Germline V lookup: CDR1 MDHEN, CDR2 SYDVKM. This CDR3 region has 13 residues. V was clipped by 7 bases and J by 6 bases; unmatched bases: 5. The CDR3, as DNA: TGTGCCAGCACTCGGACAGGGGGCTGCGAGCAGTACTTC. This sequence encodes CASTRTGGCEQYF. The full variable domain, its missing parts supplied by reference TRBV28 and TRBJ2-7, is DVKVTQSSRYLVKRTGEKVFLECVQDMDHENMFWYRQDPGLGLRLIYFSYDVKMKEKGDIPEGYSVSREKKERFSLILESASTNQTSMYLCASTRTGGCEQYFGPGTRLTVT.

This clonotype occurred a few times. This sequence joins TRBV6-1 and TRBJ1-2; D not resolved. This CDR3 comprises 13 residues. In germline, CDR1 is MNHNS, CDR2 SASEGT. Trimming left V 7 bases short and J 7 bases short, with 16 bases between. The CDR3 nucleotides read TGTGCCAGCACCCGACTCGCAGAAGGTGGCTACACCTTC. Translation: CASTRLAEGGYTF.

This clonotype was seen at least ten times. The gene calls are TRBV7-2 and TRBJ1-2, with 7 positions matching TRBD1. CDR1 is SGHTA and CDR2 is FQGNSA in the germline V gene. V gave up 5 bases and J gave up 8 bases; unmatched junction bases: 14. This CDR3 is 15 amino acids long. CDR3 sequence (DNA): TGTGCCAGCAGCCCCTCTCGGACAGGAGCGAGCGGCTACACCTTC. It codes for CASSPSRTGASGYTF.

This rearrangement joins TRBV10-3 to TRBJ2-4, with TRBD2 matching 11 bases. The CDR3 runs to 17 residues. Trimming at V came to 4 bases and at J to 2 bases, leaving 7 bases not matched to a gene. Per the germline V gene, CDR1 is ENHRY and CDR2 is SYGVKD. CDR3: CAISGGSGRASKNIQYF. DNA for the CDR3: TGTGCCATCAGTGGGGGTAGCGGGAGGGCCTCCAAAAACATTCAGTACTTC.

The V gene is TRBV9, the J gene TRBJ1-1; D is ambiguous. Germline V gene sequence: CDR1 SGDLS, CDR2 YYNGEE. This CDR3 has 15 residues. The V and J ends lost 0 bases and 5 bases respectively, with 14 bases between them. CDR3 sequence reads: CASSVGGSRKTEAFF. The DNA of the CDR3 is TGTGCCAGCAGCGTAGGAGGGTCGAGAAAAACTGAAGCTTTCTTT.

This clonotype was detected ten times or more. The chain combines TRBV28 with TRBJ2-7; 9 bases map to TRBD1. J gave up 3 bases and V 5 bases, and 8 bases lay outside the gene matches. The CDR3 contains 15 residues. The germline V gene encodes CDR1 MDHEN and CDR2 SYDVKM. In nucleotides, the CDR3 is TGTGCCAGCAGTCCTACCGGGACAGGGAACTACGAGCAGTACTTC. Translation: CASSPTGTGNYEQYF.

CDR3 region: CASSYSPPRHGEQFF. The DNA for the CDR3 is TGTGCCAGCAGTTACTCCCCCCCTAGACATGGTGAGCAGTTCTTC. J is TRBJ2-1 and V is TRBV6-5, with D hard to call. CDR1 is MNHEY, CDR2 SVGAGI, per germline. The CDR3 consists of 15 residues. Trimming shortened V by 0 bases and J by 9 bases, and 15 bases separated the two germline ends.

This clonotype showed up many times. The J gene is TRBJ2-7, the V gene TRBV5-1; 8 bases are a match to TRBD1. Germline CDR1 is SGHRS and CDR2 is YFSETQ. CDR3 length equals 12 residues. J gave up 2 bases and V 8 bases, and 3 bases lay outside the gene matches. DNA of the CDR3: TGCGCCAGTACGGACAGGGCCTACGAGCAGTACTTC. This gives the protein CASTDRAYEQYF.

This clonotype occurred a few times. The V and J genes are TRBV19 and TRBJ2-2, with 7 bases aligning to TRBD1. The CDR3 consists of 14 residues. The trim removed 8 bases at V and 1 base at J, leaving 4 bases unmatched. In germline, CDR1 is LNHDA, CDR2 SQIVND (reference sequence). For the CDR3, the DNA is TGTGCCAGTCAGGGGGACAGGAACACCGGGGAGCTGTTTTTT. Its translation: CASQGDRNTGELFF.

The table lists this clonotype with many counts. The V and J genes are TRBV18 and TRBJ1-1; no clear D gene. The CDR3 has 12 residues. Trimming cost V 6 bases and J 2 bases, with 7 bases left between them. Germline CDR1 is KGHSH and CDR2 is LQKENI. DNA for the CDR3: TGTGCCAGCTCCCACGACAACACTGAAGCTTTCTTT. Its protein product is CASSHDNTEAFF.

This chain connects TRBV18 to TRBJ1-6; D uncertain. CDR1 is KGHSH and CDR2 is LQKENI in the germline V gene. The CDR3 extends over 13 amino acids. V lost 5 bases, J lost 13 bases, and 15 bases lay in between. CDR3 bases: TGTGCCAGCTCAATTGACGAATTCAGGCCCCTCCACTTT. This codes for CASSIDEFRPLHF. Full variable domain (rest looked up from reference TRBV18 and TRBJ1-6): NAGVMQNPRHLVRRRGQEARLRCSPMKGHSHVYWYRQLPEEGLKFMVYLQKENIIDESGMPKERFSAEFPKEGPSILRIQQVVRGDSAAYFCASSIDEFRPLHFGNGTRLTVT.

In this sample, this clonotype turned up a few times. This chain connects TRBV29-1 to TRBJ1-2; TRBD1 aligns across 9 bases. CDR3 length: 12 residues. V was clipped by 5 bases and J by 7 bases; unmatched bases: 5. The germline V gene has CDR1 SQVTM and CDR2 ANQGSEA. As DNA, the CDR3 is TGCAGCGTTTGGACAGGGGAAGGTGGCTACACCTTC. Translation: CSVWTGEGGYTF.

Many counts were recorded for this clonotype. A much larger clone lies one base from this, so it may be a read error. The chain combines TRBV24-1 with TRBJ2-5; D perhaps matches TRBD2 (5 bases). Germline V gives CDR1 KGHDR, CDR2 SFDVKD. The CDR3 totals 14 residues. The CDR3 spells CAASDSGLQETQYF. Written as DNA, the CDR3 is TGTGCCGCCAGTGATTCGGGGTTACAAGAGACCCAGTACTTC.

This clonotype was observed a handful of times. The chain carries TRBV27 and TRBJ2-2; D gene ambiguous. Germline assignment: CDR1 MNHEY and CDR2 SMNVEV (reference sequence). Trimming pared 3 bases from V and 3 bases from J, leaving 14 bases between. The CDR3 runs to 16 residues. CDR3 loop: CASSFKGLEYTGELFF. The CDR3 DNA reads as TGTGCCAGCAGTTTTAAGGGTTTAGAGTACACCGGGGAGCTGTTTTTT.

This clonotype was picked up a small number of times. The chain has TRBV27 and TRBJ1-6; D might be TRBD1 (5 bases). The CDR3 sequence is 15 residues long. Per germline, CDR1 MNHEY and CDR2 SMNVEV (reference sequence). The V and J ends lost 6 bases and 7 bases respectively, with 16 bases between them. The CDR3, as DNA: TGTGCCAGCAGCCTGGGGAGGGGAAACAATTCACCCCTCCACTTT. It specifies CASSLGRGNNSPLHF.